This is a list of T cell receptor beta chains from one sample in a study of cytomegalovirus exposure and HLA in healthy donors. Profiling relied on immunoSEQ multiplex PCR, and the TCRdb table lists in-frame clones only, not all of them. In the table there are about 98,000 clones, about 60% of which are singletons. Sequencing was performed on PBMCs. These receptors were taken from a human donor in good health. Each CDR3 is given with its conserved first and last residue. The order of the fields is clone size, J gene, D gene, V gene, CDR3 DNA, CDR3 protein. D genes are given only for firm matches. Expanded clones get a size class; other rows say once, few or many, or leave the size out.

clone_size: .
j_call: TRBJ1-1
d_call: TRBD1
v_call: TRBV30
cdr3_nt: TGTGCCTGGAGTGGCGGGACAGGGAACACTGAAGCTTTCTTT
cdr3_aa: CAWSGGTGNTEAFF

clone_size: once
j_call: TRBJ2-1
d_call: .
v_call: TRBV19
cdr3_nt: TGTGCCACGCAGGGGTCGTACAATGAGCAGTTCTTC
cdr3_aa: CATQGSYNEQFF

clone_size: .
j_call: TRBJ2-3
d_call: .
v_call: TRBV7-7
cdr3_nt: TGTGCTAGCAGCCCCGAGGCGGGCTGGGATACGCAGTATTTT
cdr3_aa: CASSPEAGWDTQYF

clone_size: .
j_call: TRBJ2-7
d_call: .
v_call: TRBV2
cdr3_nt: TGTGCCAGCAGGCGGTTCTCCTACGAGCAGTACTTC
cdr3_aa: CASRRFSYEQYF

clone_size: .
j_call: TRBJ1-4
d_call: TRBD1
v_call: TRBV7-2
cdr3_nt: TGTGCCAGCAGCTTAGAGACAGGGGAGGAAAAACTGTTTTTT
cdr3_aa: CASSLETGEEKLFF

clone_size: .
j_call: TRBJ1-3
d_call: .
v_call: TRBV28
cdr3_nt: TGTGCCAGCAGTTTAGTGGTGGGCCCAGGTACTGGAAACACCATATATTTT
cdr3_aa: CASSLVVGPGTGNTIYF

clone_size: .
j_call: TRBJ2-3
d_call: TRBD2
v_call: TRBV4-2
cdr3_nt: TGTGCCAGCAGCCAGGGGTCGGGACTAGTAGGAGGGACAGATACGCAGTATTTT
cdr3_aa: CASSQGSGLVGGTDTQYF

clone_size: .
j_call: TRBJ2-2
d_call: .
v_call: TRBV18
cdr3_nt: TGTGCCAGCTCACCTCAATCCGGGGAGCTGTTTTTT
cdr3_aa: CASSPQSGELFF

clone_size: .
j_call: TRBJ1-1
d_call: .
v_call: TRBV9
cdr3_nt: TGTGCCAGCAGCGTAGGAGGCGAAAGCACTGAAGCTTTCTTT
cdr3_aa: CASSVGGESTEAFF

clone_size: few
j_call: TRBJ2-1
d_call: TRBD1
v_call: TRBV12-5
cdr3_nt: TGTGCTAGTGGTTTGTTGACAGGGGACAATGAGCAGTTCTTC
cdr3_aa: CASGLLTGDNEQFF

clone_size: few
j_call: TRBJ1-2
d_call: .
v_call: TRBV29-1
cdr3_nt: TGCAGCGCGGCGACAGCTAACTATGGCTACACCTTC
cdr3_aa: CSAATANYGYTF

clone_size: .
j_call: TRBJ2-1
d_call: .
v_call: TRBV29-1
cdr3_nt: TGCAGCGTACTCAGGAGGACCTACAATGAGCAGTTCTTC
cdr3_aa: CSVLRRTYNEQFF

clone_size: .
j_call: TRBJ2-6
d_call: .
v_call: TRBV5-1
cdr3_nt: TGCGCCAGCAGCTTGGCCGGAGGGTCCAGGGCCAACGTCCTGACTTTC
cdr3_aa: CASSLAGGSRANVLTF

clone_size: .
j_call: TRBJ2-3
d_call: TRBD1
v_call: TRBV29-1
cdr3_nt: TGCAGCGTTGAAGGCTCGGCAGGGGGCGTAGATACGCAGTATTTT
cdr3_aa: CSVEGSAGGVDTQYF

clone_size: .
j_call: TRBJ1-2
d_call: TRBD1
v_call: TRBV6-5
cdr3_nt: TGTGCCAGCACGACAGGGTCGAATGGCTACACCTTC
cdr3_aa: CASTTGSNGYTF

clone_size: few
j_call: TRBJ1-5
d_call: .
v_call: TRBV28
cdr3_nt: TGTGCCAGCAGTTTCGGTATGGATCAGCCCCAGCATTTT
cdr3_aa: CASSFGMDQPQHF

clone_size: few
j_call: TRBJ2-3
d_call: .
v_call: TRBV10-3
cdr3_nt: TGTGCCATCAGCCCGACTAGCACAGATACGCAGTATTTT
cdr3_aa: CAISPTSTDTQYF

clone_size: medium-sized
j_call: TRBJ1-1
d_call: .
v_call: TRBV11-2
cdr3_nt: TGTGCCAGCAGCTTTTCGGGGGCTGAAGCTTTCTTT
cdr3_aa: CASSFSGAEAFF

clone_size: few
j_call: TRBJ2-5
d_call: TRBD2
v_call: TRBV19
cdr3_nt: TGTGCCAGTAGTGTCAATAGCGGGAGGCAGCAAGAGACCCAGTACTTC
cdr3_aa: CASSVNSGRQQETQYF

clone_size: few
j_call: TRBJ1-1
d_call: .
v_call: TRBV5-1
cdr3_nt: TGCGCCAGCAGCTTGGGAGGGGGCACTGAAGCTTTCTTT
cdr3_aa: CASSLGGGTEAFF

clone_size: .
j_call: TRBJ2-7
d_call: .
v_call: TRBV15
cdr3_nt: TGTGCCACCAGCAGAGAGAACACGTACGAGCAGTACTTC
cdr3_aa: CATSRENTYEQYF

clone_size: once
j_call: TRBJ2-7
d_call: TRBD1
v_call: TRBV5-4
cdr3_nt: TGTGCCAGCAGCCCGGTAACAGGGGACTACGAGCAGTACTTC
cdr3_aa: CASSPVTGDYEQYF

clone_size: few
j_call: TRBJ2-7
d_call: .
v_call: TRBV14
cdr3_nt: TGTGCCAGCAGCCCTGGCGCGGAGCAAACCTACGAGCAGTACTTC
cdr3_aa: CASSPGAEQTYEQYF

clone_size: .
j_call: TRBJ2-7
d_call: .
v_call: TRBV28
cdr3_nt: TGTGCCAGCAGTTTACCCTCGGGACAAACCCAGCAGTACTTC
cdr3_aa: CASSLPSGQTQQYF

clone_size: few
j_call: TRBJ2-2
d_call: TRBD1
v_call: TRBV19
cdr3_nt: TGTGCCAGTCACAGACAGGGTAGGGCCGGGGAGCTGTTTTTT
cdr3_aa: CASHRQGRAGELFF

clone_size: .
j_call: TRBJ1-6
d_call: .
v_call: TRBV6-4
cdr3_nt: TGTGCCAGCAGCTCCGCCGTTGTTGAGGGAGATAATTCACCCCTCCACTTT
cdr3_aa: CASSSAVVEGDNSPLHF

clone_size: .
j_call: TRBJ2-5
d_call: .
v_call: TRBV7-8
cdr3_nt: TGTGCCAGCAGCTTGGTCAGGGTGGGAAAGACCCAGTACTTC
cdr3_aa: CASSLVRVGKTQYF

clone_size: .
j_call: TRBJ2-2
d_call: TRBD1
v_call: TRBV23-1
cdr3_nt: TGCGCCAGCAGTCCGCCCCCGGGGGGACAGGGACCGTCTAGCGGCCATAACACCGGGGAGCTGTTTTTT
cdr3_aa: CASSPPPGGQGPSSGHNTGELFF

clone_size: .
j_call: TRBJ2-1
d_call: .
v_call: TRBV15
cdr3_nt: TGTGCCACCAGCAGAGATCGGGGCTACAATGAGCAGTTCTTC
cdr3_aa: CATSRDRGYNEQFF

clone_size: once
j_call: TRBJ2-7
d_call: TRBD2
v_call: TRBV19
cdr3_nt: TGTGCCAGTAGTCCCGGGGGGAGAAACTACGAGCAGTACTTC
cdr3_aa: CASSPGGRNYEQYF

clone_size: .
j_call: TRBJ1-1
d_call: TRBD1
v_call: TRBV28
cdr3_nt: TGTGCCAGCAGTCTGGGACAGGGTCGGGCTTTCTTT
cdr3_aa: CASSLGQGRAFF

clone_size: .
j_call: TRBJ1-6
d_call: TRBD1
v_call: TRBV7-9
cdr3_nt: TGTGCCAGCAGACCCTTGACAGGGGATGGATCACCCCTCCACTTT
cdr3_aa: CASRPLTGDGSPLHF

clone_size: .
j_call: TRBJ2-5
d_call: .
v_call: TRBV27
cdr3_nt: TGTGCCAGCAGTTCCCGTTGGGGGCCCCAAGAGACCCAGTACTTC
cdr3_aa: CASSSRWGPQETQYF

clone_size: .
j_call: TRBJ2-7
d_call: TRBD2
v_call: TRBV4-1
cdr3_nt: TGCGCCAGCAGCCAAGAGAGCGGGAGGGCCTACGAGCAGTACTTC
cdr3_aa: CASSQESGRAYEQYF

clone_size: .
j_call: TRBJ2-5
d_call: TRBD2
v_call: TRBV28
cdr3_nt: TGTGCCAGCAGTCTCGGGACTAGCGGGATGTACCAAGAGACCCAGTACTTC
cdr3_aa: CASSLGTSGMYQETQYF

clone_size: .
j_call: TRBJ1-2
d_call: .
v_call: TRBV11-2
cdr3_nt: TGTGCCAGCAGCTTAGAATGGACAGCATCAAACTATGGCTACACCTTC
cdr3_aa: CASSLEWTASNYGYTF

clone_size: .
j_call: TRBJ1-1
d_call: .
v_call: TRBV12-1
cdr3_nt: TGTGCCAGCAGCTTTGGAAAATCAGGGGGCCTACTTAGGAACACTGAAGCTTTCTTT
cdr3_aa: CASSFGKSGGLLRNTEAFF

clone_size: .
j_call: TRBJ2-2
d_call: .
v_call: TRBV19
cdr3_nt: TGTGCCAGTAGTATGGGGACCGGGACTAACACCGGGGAGCTGTTTTTT
cdr3_aa: CASSMGTGTNTGELFF

clone_size: few
j_call: TRBJ1-1
d_call: .
v_call: TRBV7-6
cdr3_nt: TGTGCCAGCGCCCCAGGGTTGAACACTGAAGCTTTCTTT
cdr3_aa: CASAPGLNTEAFF

clone_size: .
j_call: TRBJ2-7
d_call: TRBD1
v_call: TRBV4-1
cdr3_nt: TGCGCCAGCAGCCAAGAAGAGCCGACAGGGAGCTCCTACGAGCAGTACTTC
cdr3_aa: CASSQEEPTGSSYEQYF

clone_size: .
j_call: TRBJ2-3
d_call: TRBD2
v_call: TRBV7-3
cdr3_nt: TGTGCCAGCAGACCCAGGGGACTAGCGACAGATACGCAGTATTTT
cdr3_aa: CASRPRGLATDTQYF

clone_size: few
j_call: TRBJ2-7
d_call: .
v_call: TRBV6-1
cdr3_nt: TGTGCCAGCAACCCTCAGGGGACCGGGGACGAGCAGTACTTC
cdr3_aa: CASNPQGTGDEQYF

clone_size: .
j_call: TRBJ2-1
d_call: .
v_call: TRBV29-1
cdr3_nt: TGCAGCCCCCTAAGCTACAATGAGCAGTTCTTC
cdr3_aa: CSPLSYNEQFF

clone_size: .
j_call: TRBJ2-1
d_call: .
v_call: TRBV5-8
cdr3_nt: TGTGCCAGCAGCTTGAATCGCAGGACAGCCTTCTATAGCGATGAGCAGTTCTTC
cdr3_aa: CASSLNRRTAFYSDEQFF

clone_size: few
j_call: TRBJ1-5
d_call: TRBD1
v_call: TRBV4-1
cdr3_nt: TGCGCCAGCAGCCTAGAGGCCCCCGAGAGGGGGCTTCGACAGCCCCAGCATTTT
cdr3_aa: CASSLEAPERGLRQPQHF

clone_size: .
j_call: TRBJ1-2
d_call: .
v_call: TRBV27
cdr3_nt: TGTGCCAGCAGTTTAGCGCCTGCGGGGGACTATGGCTACACCTTC
cdr3_aa: CASSLAPAGDYGYTF

clone_size: .
j_call: TRBJ2-7
d_call: .
v_call: TRBV5-4
cdr3_nt: TGTGCCAGCAGCTTGTTGCCCGAGCGCGAGCAGTACTTC
cdr3_aa: CASSLLPEREQYF

clone_size: .
j_call: TRBJ1-3
d_call: .
v_call: TRBV7-2
cdr3_nt: TGTGCCAGCAGCAAGATCCGGGGATTTGGAAACACCATATATTTT
cdr3_aa: CASSKIRGFGNTIYF

clone_size: .
j_call: TRBJ2-1
d_call: .
v_call: TRBV4-1
cdr3_nt: TGCGCCAGCAGCCAAGAACGCCCTAGCGACAATGAGCAGTTCTTC
cdr3_aa: CASSQERPSDNEQFF

clone_size: .
j_call: TRBJ2-7
d_call: TRBD2
v_call: TRBV11-3
cdr3_nt: TGTGCCAGCAGCTTAGGCGGGAGTTACGAGCAGTACTTC
cdr3_aa: CASSLGGSYEQYF

clone_size: .
j_call: TRBJ1-6
d_call: TRBD1
v_call: TRBV28
cdr3_nt: TGTGCCAGCAGTCCAGGACAGGGTTTTTCACCCCTCCACTTT
cdr3_aa: CASSPGQGFSPLHF

clone_size: few
j_call: TRBJ2-5
d_call: TRBD1
v_call: TRBV4-1
cdr3_nt: TGCGCCAGCAGCCAGGGGACAGGGTTAGAGACCCAGTACTTC
cdr3_aa: CASSQGTGLETQYF

clone_size: few
j_call: TRBJ1-6
d_call: TRBD1
v_call: TRBV15
cdr3_nt: TGTGCCACCAGCAATAAAGACAGGGGAAGTTCACCCCTCCACTTT
cdr3_aa: CATSNKDRGSSPLHF

clone_size: .
j_call: TRBJ2-7
d_call: .
v_call: TRBV7-2
cdr3_nt: TGTGCCAGCAGCTTATCGGGGGTTACCTACGAGCAGTACTTC
cdr3_aa: CASSLSGVTYEQYF

clone_size: .
j_call: TRBJ2-1
d_call: .
v_call: TRBV11-2
cdr3_nt: TGTGCCAGCAGTCCAATCCAGGGTTACAATGAGCAGTTCTTC
cdr3_aa: CASSPIQGYNEQFF

clone_size: many
j_call: TRBJ1-1
d_call: TRBD1
v_call: TRBV2
cdr3_nt: TGTGCCAGCAGCGAACAGGGGTCTACTGAAGCTTTCTTT
cdr3_aa: CASSEQGSTEAFF

clone_size: .
j_call: TRBJ2-3
d_call: TRBD2
v_call: TRBV5-1
cdr3_nt: TGCGCCAGCAGCTTGCTAGCGGGAGGGGCGGTTACGCAGTATTTT
cdr3_aa: CASSLLAGGAVTQYF

clone_size: .
j_call: TRBJ2-7
d_call: TRBD1
v_call: TRBV5-1
cdr3_nt: TGCGCCAGCAGCTTGGGGCAGGGGGTCTACGAGCAGTACTTC
cdr3_aa: CASSLGQGVYEQYF

clone_size: few
j_call: TRBJ2-7
d_call: TRBD1
v_call: TRBV5-1
cdr3_nt: TGCGCCAGCAGCTCTTTCTCGACAGGGGGCTACGAGCAGTACTTC
cdr3_aa: CASSSFSTGGYEQYF

clone_size: .
j_call: TRBJ1-2
d_call: TRBD1
v_call: TRBV10-2
cdr3_nt: TGCGCCAGCAGTGAGGGGGGACAGGGTTCAATCTATGGCTACACCTTC
cdr3_aa: CASSEGGQGSIYGYTF